Listed below are T cell receptor beta chains from one sample, sequenced in a study of T cells in Graves' hyperthyroidism and ophthalmopathy. TCRdb called the multiplex PCR reads again in MiXCR, with one record for every CDR3 protein. The data show 660,000 or so distinct CDR3 sequences, with around 20% seen just once and about 35% held by the top ten. Sequences were obtained from blood. Every receptor here comes from a man aged 30 to 39 with Graves' ophthalmopathy. The CDR3 runs from the conserved cysteine through the conserved F or W. Each record gives: CDR3 DNA, CDR3 protein, J gene, D gene, V gene, clone size. A D gene is named only where the DNA matches it firmly. Clone size is shown for a subset of rows, as once, few, many or a class of expanded clone.

cdr3_nt: TGTGCCAGCAGTTTGCTCTATGGCTACACCTTC
cdr3_aa: CASSLLYGYTF
j_call: TRBJ1-2
d_call: .
v_call: TRBV28
clone_size: .

cdr3_nt: TGTGCCAGCAGTTTATGGGGGGGTTCGACAGGGATTAAAAGTAACGAGCAGTACTTC
cdr3_aa: CASSLWGGSTGIKSNEQYF
j_call: TRBJ2-7
d_call: .
v_call: TRBV28
clone_size: .

cdr3_nt: TGCGCCAGCTCTAGAGCGGGATCGACCTACGAGCAGTACTTC
cdr3_aa: CASSRAGSTYEQYF
j_call: TRBJ2-7
d_call: TRBD2
v_call: TRBV5-1
clone_size: .

cdr3_nt: TGTGCCAGCAGCCAAGATGGCACACTAAACACCGGGGAGCTGTTTTTT
cdr3_aa: CASSQDGTLNTGELFF
j_call: TRBJ2-2
d_call: .
v_call: TRBV3-1
clone_size: few

cdr3_nt: TGTGCCACCAGTGATCGAGGATCAGGGTCTGAAGCTTTCTTT
cdr3_aa: CATSDRGSGSEAFF
j_call: TRBJ1-1
d_call: .
v_call: TRBV24-1
clone_size: .

cdr3_nt: TGTGCCAGCAGTTCCTCCGGGACAGGGCTAGTTCCTGAGCAGTTCTTC
cdr3_aa: CASSSSGTGLVPEQFF
j_call: TRBJ2-1
d_call: TRBD1
v_call: TRBV6-2/TRBV6-3
clone_size: .

cdr3_nt: TGCAGTGCTAGGAGGGGACTGCTCTACAATGAGCAGTTCTTC
cdr3_aa: CSARRGLLYNEQFF
j_call: TRBJ2-1
d_call: .
v_call: TRBV20-1
clone_size: many

cdr3_nt: TGCAGTGCTAGAGATCGCGAAGTCGGGGAGACCCAGTGCTTC
cdr3_aa: CSARDREVGETQCF
j_call: TRBJ2-5
d_call: .
v_call: TRBV20-1
clone_size: .

cdr3_nt: TGCGCCAGCAGCTTGGCCCCGGCAGGGGATGGATCACCCCTCCACTTT
cdr3_aa: CASSLAPAGDGSPLHF
j_call: TRBJ1-6
d_call: .
v_call: TRBV5-1
clone_size: few

cdr3_nt: TGTGCCAGCAGTTCCATATCTAGCGACTTC
cdr3_aa: CASSSISSDF
j_call: TRBJ2-5
d_call: .
v_call: TRBV6-5
clone_size: few

cdr3_nt: TGTGCCAGCAGTTACTCAACTGGACTGGAAGAGACCCAGTACTTC
cdr3_aa: CASSYSTGLEETQYF
j_call: TRBJ2-5
d_call: .
v_call: TRBV6-5
clone_size: once

cdr3_nt: TGCGCCAGCAGCCAATCCCAGAACAGGGGTGTCAATCAGCCCCAGCATTTT
cdr3_aa: CASSQSQNRGVNQPQHF
j_call: TRBJ1-5
d_call: TRBD1
v_call: TRBV4-1
clone_size: .

cdr3_nt: TGCGCCAGCAGCTTGGGGTCGGGAGACAAATTTGAGCAGTTCTTC
cdr3_aa: CASSLGSGDKFEQFF
j_call: TRBJ2-1
d_call: .
v_call: TRBV5-1
clone_size: many

cdr3_nt: TGTGCCAGCAGCCCTTGGGAAGACATGAACACTGAAGCTTTCTTT
cdr3_aa: CASSPWEDMNTEAFF
j_call: TRBJ1-1
d_call: .
v_call: TRBV9
clone_size: .

cdr3_nt: TGTGCCAGCAGCCAAGCGCTCGGGCGAGATGGCTACACCTTC
cdr3_aa: CASSQALGRDGYTF
j_call: TRBJ1-2
d_call: .
v_call: TRBV3-1
clone_size: few

cdr3_nt: TGTGCCAGCAGCCAAGTCGTGGGACTAGCGGATACGCAGTATTTT
cdr3_aa: CASSQVVGLADTQYF
j_call: TRBJ2-3
d_call: TRBD2
v_call: TRBV14
clone_size: .

cdr3_nt: TGTGCCACCAGCAGAGATCCCCTAGCGGGGACCTACGAGCAGTACTTC
cdr3_aa: CATSRDPLAGTYEQYF
j_call: TRBJ2-7
d_call: TRBD2
v_call: TRBV15
clone_size: .

cdr3_nt: TGCAGTGCTAGAGAGGGGGTGGACTACAATGAGCAGTTCTTC
cdr3_aa: CSAREGVDYNEQFF
j_call: TRBJ2-1
d_call: .
v_call: TRBV20-1
clone_size: few

cdr3_nt: TGTGCCAGCAGCCCACGGACTAGCGATGAGCAGTTCTTC
cdr3_aa: CASSPRTSDEQFF
j_call: TRBJ2-1
d_call: TRBD2
v_call: TRBV7-2
clone_size: few

cdr3_nt: TGCAGCGTGGCGAACACTGAAGCTTTCTTT
cdr3_aa: CSVANTEAFF
j_call: TRBJ1-1
d_call: .
v_call: TRBV29-1
clone_size: .

cdr3_nt: TGTGCCAGCAGCGCAGGGGGAAGAAACACTGAAGCTTTCTTT
cdr3_aa: CASSAGGRNTEAFF
j_call: TRBJ1-1
d_call: TRBD1
v_call: TRBV6-2/TRBV6-3
clone_size: .

cdr3_nt: TGTGCCAGCATCCCCTATGGGGCCGGGGTTTGGGGCTACACCTTC
cdr3_aa: CASIPYGAGVWGYTF
j_call: TRBJ1-2
d_call: .
v_call: TRBV5-8
clone_size: .

cdr3_nt: TGCAGTGCTAGGGGGTCTCGATCTAGCTTCGCGGGCGGGGAGCTGTTTTTT
cdr3_aa: CSARGSRSSFAGGELFF
j_call: TRBJ2-2
d_call: .
v_call: TRBV20-1
clone_size: many